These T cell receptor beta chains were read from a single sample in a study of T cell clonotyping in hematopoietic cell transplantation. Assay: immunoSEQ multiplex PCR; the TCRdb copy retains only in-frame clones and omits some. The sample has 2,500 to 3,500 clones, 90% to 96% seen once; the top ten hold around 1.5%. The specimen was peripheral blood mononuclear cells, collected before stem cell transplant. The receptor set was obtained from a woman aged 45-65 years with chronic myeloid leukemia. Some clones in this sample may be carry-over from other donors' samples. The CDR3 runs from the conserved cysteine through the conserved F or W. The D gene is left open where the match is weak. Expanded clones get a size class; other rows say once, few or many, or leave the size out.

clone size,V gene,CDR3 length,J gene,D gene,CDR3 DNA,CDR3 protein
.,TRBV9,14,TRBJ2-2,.,TGTGCCAGCAGCGTAGGGGGAGGCACCGGGGAGCTGTTTTTT,CASSVGGGTGELFF
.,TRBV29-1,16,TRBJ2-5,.,TGCAGCGTTGAACCCCGCCCCAGGGGGGCGGGAGAGACCCAGTACTTC,CSVEPRPRGAGETQYF
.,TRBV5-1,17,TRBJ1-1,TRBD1,TGCGCCAGCAGCTCACCTAAAACAGGGGGCGAGGCCACTGAAGCTTTCTTT,CASSSPKTGGEATEAFF
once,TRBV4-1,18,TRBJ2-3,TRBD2,TGCGCCAGCAGCCAAGAAGGCCTAGCGGGGGGGTTCACAGATACGCAGTATTTT,CASSQEGLAGGFTDTQYF
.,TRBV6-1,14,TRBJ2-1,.,TGTGCCAGCACTATTAACGCAGCCTACAATGAGCAGTTCTTC,CASTINAAYNEQFF
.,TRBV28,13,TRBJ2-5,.,TGTGCCAGCAGTTTACGGAGTCAAGAGACCCAGTACTTC,CASSLRSQETQYF
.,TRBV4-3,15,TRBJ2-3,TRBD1,TGCGCCAGCAGCCAAGCGGGACAGGGTGCAGATACGCAGTATTTT,CASSQAGQGADTQYF
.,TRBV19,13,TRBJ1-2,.,TGTGCCAGTAGTACCAGGGAAAACTATGGCTACACCTTC,CASSTRENYGYTF
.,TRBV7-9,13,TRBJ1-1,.,TGTGCCAGCAGCTTAGTCAATGAACGTGAAGCTTTCTTT,CASSLVNEREAFF
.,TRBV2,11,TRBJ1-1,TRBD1,TGTGCCAGCAGAGACAGGGCTGAAGCTTTCTTT,CASRDRAEAFF
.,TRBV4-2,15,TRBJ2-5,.,TGTGCCAGCAGCGTGCAGACTCGACTAGAAGAGACCCAGTACTTC,CASSVQTRLEETQYF
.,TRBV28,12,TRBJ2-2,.,TGTGCAAATCGGGGGAACACCGGGGAGCTGTTTTTT,CANRGNTGELFF
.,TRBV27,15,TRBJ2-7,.,TGTGCCAGCAGTTCGGGGGAGCGGGCTTGGGATGAGCAGTACTTC,CASSSGERAWDEQYF
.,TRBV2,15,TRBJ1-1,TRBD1,TGTGCCACGTACCGTACAGGGGTTAGGAACACTGAAGCTTTCTTT,CATYRTGVRNTEAFF
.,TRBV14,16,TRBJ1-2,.,TGTGCCAGCAGCCAAGACGGTCCGGTTCCTAACTATGGCTACACCTTC,CASSQDGPVPNYGYTF
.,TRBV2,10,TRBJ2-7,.,TGTGCGCTTTATCCGAGCGAGCAGTACTTC,CALYPSEQYF
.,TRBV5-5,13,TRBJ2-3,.,TGTGCCAGTCTCCGGGGGGCGCAAGATACGCAGTATTTT,CASLRGAQDTQYF
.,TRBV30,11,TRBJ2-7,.,TGTGCCTGGAGTAGAAGGGGCGAGCAGTACTTC,CAWSRRGEQYF
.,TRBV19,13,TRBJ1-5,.,TGTGCCAGTAGTGCGGGGGCCAATCAGCCCCAGCATTTT,CASSAGANQPQHF
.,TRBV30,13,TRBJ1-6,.,TGTGCCTGGTCTCCAGGGCCTAATTCACCCCTCCACTTT,CAWSPGPNSPLHF
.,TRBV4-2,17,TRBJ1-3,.,TGTGCCAGCAGCCAGGGGGACGTGAACCCCTCTGGAAACACCATATATTTT,CASSQGDVNPSGNTIYF
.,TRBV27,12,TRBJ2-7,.,TGTGCCGGCAGTTTAGGGAACTACGAGCAGTACTTC,CAGSLGNYEQYF
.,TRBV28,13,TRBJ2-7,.,TGTGCCAGCAGTTTTGGACAGTCCTACGAGCAGTACTTC,CASSFGQSYEQYF
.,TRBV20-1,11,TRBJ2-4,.,TGCAGTGCTAGTAGCGAAAACATTCAGTACTTC,CSASSENIQYF
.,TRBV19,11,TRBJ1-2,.,TGTGCCAATGGGGGGGGTATCGGCTACACCTTC,CANGGGIGYTF
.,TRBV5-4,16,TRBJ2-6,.,TGTGCCAGCAGCCGGCTTTTGGCCAGTGGGGCCAACGTCCTGACTTTC,CASSRLLASGANVLTF
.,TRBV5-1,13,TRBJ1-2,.,TGCGCCAGCAGCTTTCGGGGAGTCTATGGCTACACCTTC,CASSFRGVYGYTF
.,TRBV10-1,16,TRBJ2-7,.,TGCGCCAGCACCCATGCCGGGACTCAAAGAAACTACGAGCAGTACTTC,CASTHAGTQRNYEQYF
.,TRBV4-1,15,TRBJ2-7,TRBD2,TGCGCCAGCAGTGAGCGGGAGGGGTTCTCCTACGAGCAGTACTTC,CASSEREGFSYEQYF
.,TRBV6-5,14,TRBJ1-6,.,TGTGCCAGCAGTCGGCAGCTCTATAATTCACCCCTCCACTTT,CASSRQLYNSPLHF
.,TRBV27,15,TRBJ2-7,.,TGTGCCAGCAGTCCTGAGCCTCTTCCCTCCTACGAGCAGTACTTC,CASSPEPLPSYEQYF
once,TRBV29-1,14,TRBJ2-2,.,TGCAGCGTTGAAGAGGGGGGGAACACCGGGGAGCTGTTTTTT,CSVEEGGNTGELFF
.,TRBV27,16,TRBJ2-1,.,TGTGCCAGCAGTCCCCAGGTAGCAGTTATTTGGAATGAGCAGTTCTTC,CASSPQVAVIWNEQFF